The clone carrying this TCR beta chain occurred a few times. What it binds is unknown. Regarding time point: second of two pre-therapy site-matched biopsies about 2 months apart. Sequenced by immunoSEQ multiplex PCR; TCRdb stores in-frame clones only, minus some. There are around 1,800 clones in the sample; less than 80% occur only once, and around 12% lies in the top ten. This specimen belongs to a study of T cells in tumors after PD-1 blockade. Turning to the study itself: Patients had no prior checkpoint blockade, systemic immunosuppressants, or anti-cancer therapy within 4 weeks. Daily vismodegib 150 mg continued in a subset of anti-PD-1-treated patients. Notes on the study in general: Two pre-treatment samples showed no clonal replacement between them. Most post-therapy expanded exhausted CD8+ clones were new, undetected before treatment.

Trimming removed 4 bases at V and 4 bases at J, with 10 bases between. CDR1 and CDR2 (germline): MNHEY, SMNVEV (reference sequence). The CDR3 runs 14 residues. The chain carries TRBV27 and TRBJ2-2; D ambiguous. This sample comprised tumor tissue, obtained before anti-PD-1 treatment. The sequence was collected from a human donor with basal cell carcinoma. In nucleotides, the CDR3 is TGTGCCAGCAGTTATGGCGGTATCACCGGGGAGCTGTTTTTT. This sequence encodes CASSYGGITGELFF.